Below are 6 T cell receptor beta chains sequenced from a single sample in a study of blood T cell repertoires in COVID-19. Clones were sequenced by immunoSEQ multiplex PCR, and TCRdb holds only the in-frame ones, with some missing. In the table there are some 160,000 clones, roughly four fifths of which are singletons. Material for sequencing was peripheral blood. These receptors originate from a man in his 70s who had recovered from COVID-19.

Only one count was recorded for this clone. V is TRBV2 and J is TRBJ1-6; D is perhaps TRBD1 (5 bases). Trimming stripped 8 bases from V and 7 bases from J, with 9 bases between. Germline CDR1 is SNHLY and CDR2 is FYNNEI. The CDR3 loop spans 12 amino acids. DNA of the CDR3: TGTGCCAGCTCGGGGGGGAATTCACCCCTCCACTTT. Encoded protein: CASSGGNSPLHF.

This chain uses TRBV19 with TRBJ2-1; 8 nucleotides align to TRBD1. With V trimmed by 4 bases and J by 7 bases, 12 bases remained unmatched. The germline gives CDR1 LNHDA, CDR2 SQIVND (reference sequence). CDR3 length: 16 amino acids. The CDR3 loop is CASSSHTGGWGNEQFF. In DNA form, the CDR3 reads TGTGCCAGTAGTAGCCACACAGGGGGATGGGGGAATGAGCAGTTCTTC.

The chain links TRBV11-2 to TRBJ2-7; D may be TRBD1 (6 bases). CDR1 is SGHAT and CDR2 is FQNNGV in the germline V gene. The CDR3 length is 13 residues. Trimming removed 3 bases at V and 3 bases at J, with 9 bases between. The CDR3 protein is CASSFVQGYEQYF. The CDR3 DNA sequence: TGTGCCAGCAGCTTTGTACAGGGCTACGAGCAGTACTTC.

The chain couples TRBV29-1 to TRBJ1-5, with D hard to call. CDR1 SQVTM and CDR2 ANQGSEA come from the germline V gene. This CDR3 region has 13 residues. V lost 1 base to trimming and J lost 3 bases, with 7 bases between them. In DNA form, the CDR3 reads TGCAGCGTTGAAGGTGACAACAATCAGCCCCAGCATTTT. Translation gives CSVEGDNNQPQHF.

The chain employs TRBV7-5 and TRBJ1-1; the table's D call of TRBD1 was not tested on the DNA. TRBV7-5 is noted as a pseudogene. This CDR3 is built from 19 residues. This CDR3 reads CARSLEMSVQGPLNTEAFF. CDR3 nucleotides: TGTGCCAGAAGCTTAGAAATGAGTGTCCAGGGCCCTTTGAACACTGAAGCTTTCTTT.

The CDR3 bases are TGTGCCAGCACGGAGCGGGGATACAATGAGCAGTTCTTC. This codes for CASTERGYNEQFF. The rearrangement joins TRBV6-5 to TRBJ2-1; 7 bases align to TRBD2. Germline trimming cut 7 bases from V and 4 bases from J; bases unmatched to any gene: 4. Germline V gives CDR1 MNHEY, CDR2 SVGAGI. The CDR3 is 13 residues long.